The 22 T cell receptor beta chains listed next were all sequenced from one sample in a study of T-cell reconstitution after alpha-beta-depleted transplantation in children. Molecular barcoding with unique molecular identifiers was used for the TCRbeta library. TCRdb analysed the PCR reads with MiXCR anew, one entry per CDR3 protein. The sample shows around 500,000 distinct CDR3 sequences, more than 20% of them seen only once. The specimen was PBMCs, mostly from graft donor cells, collected 360 days after TCRalphabeta/CD19-depleted stem cell transplant. Receptors originate from a boy in the first two years of life who had a stem cell transplant for acute myeloid leukemia, so the T cells may come from the graft donor.

The CDR3 sequence is CASSQGSGGDNEQFF. CDR3 bases: TGCGCCAGCAGCCAAGGCAGCGGGGGGGACAATGAGCAGTTCTTC. The genes are TRBV4-3 and TRBJ2-1; 10 nucleotides line up with TRBD2. Germline CDR1 reads LGHNA; CDR2 reads YSLEER. With V trimmed by 1 base and J by 5 bases, 2 bases remained unmatched. The CDR3 is made up of 15 amino acids.

The sample holds many counts of this clonotype. This rearrangement joins TRBV7-2 to TRBJ2-1; 10 bases fit TRBD2. J gave up 7 bases and V 5 bases, and 8 bases lay outside the gene matches. Per the germline V gene, CDR1 is SGHTA and CDR2 is FQGNSA. CDR3 length: 15 residues. The CDR3 nucleotides are TGTGCCAGCAGCCCGACAGCGGGGGGGCCTAATGAGCAGTTCTTC. Translation gives CASSPTAGGPNEQFF.

This clonotype was recorded many times. The chain uses TRBV5-1 and TRBJ1-6, with a weak D call TRBD1 (5 bases). Germline V gene data show CDR1 as SGHRS and CDR2 as YFSETQ. The V end lost 0 bases, the J end lost 12 bases, and 13 bases lay between the germline ends. The length of the CDR3 is 14 residues. DNA of the CDR3: TGCGCCAGCAGCTTGGCTGGGGGTTCAGAACCCCTCCACTTT. Translation gives CASSLAGGSEPLHF.

The rearrangement links TRBV5-6 to TRBJ2-7; no reliable D call. V was pared by 2 bases and J by 2 bases, with 23 bases between. Germline assignment: CDR1 SGHDT and CDR2 YYEEEE. The CDR3 runs 18 residues. This CDR3 is CASSFPDGYRFSTYEQYF. In DNA, the CDR3 is TGTGCCAGCAGCTTCCCGGACGGTTACCGATTCTCAACCTACGAGCAGTACTTC.

V gene TRBV6-5 combines with J gene TRBJ1-6; possibly TRBD1 for D (6 bases). Germline V gene lookup returns CDR1 MNHEY and CDR2 SVGAGI. Between the trimmed V and J ends, which lost 2 bases and 9 bases, there was a span of 11 bases. This CDR3 contains 14 residues. The chain's CDR3 is CASSYGGLGSPLHF. CDR3 DNA: TGTGCCAGCAGTTACGGGGGGCTCGGTTCACCCCTCCACTTT.

This clonotype has ten or more counts. The J gene is TRBJ2-1, the V gene TRBV7-6, with D unclear. V was cut by 3 bases and J by 0 bases, with 3 bases left in between. This CDR3 spans 13 amino acids. CDR1 and CDR2 (germline): SGHVS, FNYEAQ. CDR3 residues: CASSFRSYNEQFF. For the CDR3, the DNA is TGTGCCAGCAGCTTTCGCTCCTACAATGAGCAGTTCTTC.

This chain joins TRBV20-1 and TRBJ2-7; 9 positions match TRBD1. Germline CDR1 and CDR2: DFQATT and SNEGSKA (reference sequence). V shed 5 bases, J shed 9 bases, and the junction held 5 bases outside the gene matches. This CDR3 contains 11 residues. The CDR3 DNA sequence: TGCAGTGCTGGGACAGGGCAAGGGCAGTACGTC. It yields the protein CSAGTGQGQYV.

This clonotype was counted ten times or more. The CDR3 protein is CASSKGWRGRGRRETQYF. CDR3 in DNA: TGTGCCAGCAGCAAAGGTTGGAGGGGGCGGGGTCGAAGAGAGACCCAGTACTTC. The chain recombines TRBV21-1 with TRBJ2-5; TRBD1, the table's D call, lacks a check against the DNA. TRBV21-1 is termed a pseudogene. The CDR3 spans 18 residues.

The chain carries TRBV20-1 and TRBJ2-7; 7 bases align to TRBD1. The CDR3 sequence is 12 residues long. The trim removed 5 bases at V and 3 bases at J, leaving 4 bases unmatched. CDR1 and CDR2 from the germline V gene are DFQATT and SNEGSKA (reference sequence). The CDR3 loop is CSADRALYEQYV. CDR3 in DNA: TGCAGTGCTGACAGGGCGCTCTACGAGCAGTACGTC.

The sample holds a few counts of this clonotype. This chain uses TRBV20-1 with TRBJ2-2, with D possibly being TRBD1 (5 bases). CDR3 length: 14 amino acids. CDR1 and CDR2 from the germline V gene are DFQATT and SNEGSKA (reference sequence). Trimming took 0 bases from V and 6 from J, leaving 11 bases between them. The CDR3 region is CSAREARAAGELFF. In nucleotides, the CDR3 is TGCAGTGCTAGAGAGGCCAGGGCTGCCGGGGAGCTGTTTTTT.

The sample holds one count of this clonotype. The V and J genes are TRBV6-1 and TRBJ1-4; TRBD1 is a possible D gene (5 bases). CDR1 and CDR2 from the germline V gene are MNHNS and SASEGT. The CDR3 runs 15 residues. Trimming cost V 5 bases and J 0 bases, with 10 bases left between them. CDR3 sequence: CASSRQPATNEKLFF. CDR3 sequence (DNA): TGTGCCAGCAGTCGACAGCCTGCAACTAATGAAAAACTGTTTTTT.

V usage is TRBV20-1 and J usage is TRBJ2-1, with 15 bases matching TRBD2. This CDR3 region has 13 residues. With 5 bases clipped from V and 13 bases from J, the junction kept 6 bases outside the gene matches. Germline V gene sequence: CDR1 DFQATT, CDR2 SNEGSKA (reference sequence). The DNA for the CDR3 is TGCAGTGCTCTGGGACTAGCGGGGGGAAAACAGTTCTTC. Protein product: CSALGLAGGKQFF.

This clonotype was seen repeatedly, ten times or more. This chain uses TRBV6-5 with TRBJ1-1, with D hard to call. This CDR3 has 15 amino acids. Trimming cost V 0 bases and J 5 bases, with 13 bases left between them. Germline V lookup: CDR1 MNHEY, CDR2 SVGAGI. The CDR3 bases are TGTGCCAGCAGTTACTCGATCACCCCGGGGACTGAAGCTTTCTTT. Protein: CASSYSITPGTEAFF.

The V and J genes are TRBV2 and TRBJ2-7; TRBD1 matches 7 bases. After removal of 8 bases from V and 6 bases from J, the junction contained 4 bases not matched to a gene. CDR1 and CDR2 (germline): SNHLY, FYNNEI. This CDR3 spans 11 amino acids. CDR3 nucleotide sequence: TGTGCCAGCTCACAGGGGCTCGAGCAGTACGTC. This codes for CASSQGLEQYV.

The chain links TRBV6-5 to TRBJ1-2, with D tentatively TRBD1 (6 bases). The CDR3 length is 15 residues. Per germline, CDR1 MNHEY and CDR2 SVGAGI. Trimming stripped 2 bases from V and 6 bases from J, with 16 bases between. CDR3 protein: CASSYRTVRGHGYTF. CDR3 coding DNA: TGTGCCAGCAGTTACCGGACAGTTCGCGGTCATGGCTACACCTTC.

The chain links TRBV12-3 or TRBV12-4 to TRBJ2-1; D remains unclear. V was pared by 4 bases and J by 11 bases, with 12 bases between. The CDR3 loop spans 12 amino acids. The CDR3 DNA sequence: TGTGCCAGCAGTTCAGCGAGTAGCCAGCAGTTCTTC. As protein: CASSSASSQQFF.

This chain joins TRBV5-1 and TRBJ1-1; 7 bases fit TRBD1. Trimming at V came to 5 bases and at J to 3 bases, leaving 7 bases not matched to a gene. The CDR3 sequence is 14 residues long. CDR1 is SGHRS and CDR2 is YFSETQ in the germline V gene. The CDR3 here is CASRIETGDTEAFF. The CDR3 nucleotides read TGCGCCAGCAGAATCGAAACAGGGGACACTGAAGCTTTCTTT.

The chain recombines TRBV9 with TRBJ2-7, with 7 bases lining up with TRBD1. The germline V gene encodes CDR1 SGDLS and CDR2 YYNGEE. The CDR3 covers 14 residues. V lost 0 bases and J lost 7; bases outside the gene matches: 7. The chain's CDR3 is CASSVDAGGKEQYF. The CDR3 DNA reads TGTGCCAGCAGCGTAGATGCAGGGGGAAAGGAGCAGTACTTC.

This clonotype was detected ten times or more. The chain combines TRBV12-3 or TRBV12-4 with TRBJ2-4, with 7 bases that match TRBD2. Unmatched junction bases numbered 10, after V lost 1 base and J lost 10 bases. This CDR3 comprises 15 residues. The CDR3 DNA follows: TGTGCCAGCAGTTTAGTTGGGACCCCGGGAGGAATTCAGTACTTC. Amino acids: CASSLVGTPGGIQYF.

The chain couples TRBV12-3 or TRBV12-4 to TRBJ1-6, with D maybe TRBD1 (5 bases). This CDR3 has 14 residues. Trimming took 3 bases from V and 7 from J, leaving 10 bases between them. CDR3 in amino acids: CASSFRWGNSPLHF. The DNA for the CDR3 is TGTGCCAGCAGTTTTAGGTGGGGGAATTCACCCCTCCACTTT.

This clonotype has just a few counts. The J gene is TRBJ2-7, the V gene TRBV20-1; TRBD1 might be the D (6 bases). V was clipped by 2 bases and J by 6 bases, with 8 bases between them. Germline CDR1 is DFQATT and CDR2 is SNEGSKA (reference sequence). The CDR3 sequence is 11 residues long. CDR3 loop: CSARTGREQYF. CDR3 nucleotides: TGCAGTGCTAGAACAGGGCGCGAGCAGTACTTC.

The CDR3 DNA follows: TGCGCCAGCAGTGAAGGTCTAGCGGGGATCCAAGAGACCCAGTACTTC. The encoded protein is CASSEGLAGIQETQYF. V and J are TRBV10-2 and TRBJ2-5; TRBD2 matches at 9 bases. Germline V gene lookup returns CDR1 WSHSY and CDR2 SAAADI. The CDR3 has 16 amino acids. Trimming cost V 3 bases and J 1 base; bases outside gene matches: 6.